The 17 T cell receptor delta chains listed next were all sequenced from one sample in a study of gamma delta lymphoproliferative disorders and STAT genes. TCRdb called clones from the multiplex PCR reads again using CATT. The sample contains roughly 1,200 delta-chain clones, more than 1.5% of which appear only once. Sequencing used genomic DNA taken from PBMCs of patients and controls. Sequences were obtained from blood. Every receptor here comes from a human donor in good health.

This clone has a count of ten or more. This sequence is one base from a far larger clone and is likely a read error. Other DNA sequences within the sample encode an identical CDR3. The genes are TRDV2 and TRDJ1; D might be TRDD3 (6 bases). This CDR3 is built from 17 residues. Germline assignment: CDR1 GEAIGNYY and CDR2 EKD. DNA for the CDR3: TGTGCCTGTGACGACATGGGTGGGGGTCCCCACACCGACAAACTCATCTTT. Protein: CACDDMGGGPHTDKLIF.

Comments on this clone: The protein held in TCRdb is that of a much larger clone and does not match this DNA's translation at residues 3 and 9, likely because of a read error; the protein shown is translated from the DNA. V and J are TRDV2 and TRDJ1, with D perhaps TRDD3 (5 bases). CDR3 length: 18 amino acids. Germline loops: CDR1 GEAIGNYY, CDR2 EKD. The CDR3 DNA follows: TGTGCCCGTGACACCGTCGGGGGGGGTACGAAGTACACCGATAAACTCATCTTT. As protein: CARDTVGGGTKYTDKLIF.

This clone has just a few counts. With only one base between it and a far larger clone, this is likely a read error. This specimen includes other DNA sequences encoding the same CDR3. V and J are TRDV1 and TRDJ2, with 7 bases aligning to TRDD2. Germline-derived CDR1 and CDR2 are TSWWSYY and QGS. The V gene end was trimmed by 2 bases and the J gene end by 8 bases; junction bases not matched to a gene: 20. The CDR3 spans 19 residues. CDR3 nucleotides: TGTGCTCTTGGGGAAATAGCCTTCCTTCATGTACTAGGGAGGGCACAACTCTTCTTT. Protein: CALGEIAFLHVLGRAQLFF.

Only a few counts were recorded for this clone. A far larger clone is a single base away, which makes a read error likely. At the DNA level, this CDR3 is encoded by other sequences in the same sample as well. This chain joins TRDV2 and TRDJ1, with a tentative D call TRDD3 (6 bases). Germline V gene data show CDR1 as GEAIGNYY and CDR2 as EKD. Trimming left V 4 bases short and J 1 base short, with 21 bases between. The length of the CDR3 is 17 residues. For the CDR3, the DNA is TGTGCCTGTGATACCGTCGGGGGACCCGGGGGCACCGATAAACTCATCTTT. This sequence encodes CACDTVGGPGGTDKLIF.

About this clone: The protein given by TCRdb reflects a much larger clone and differs at residue 14 from this DNA's translation, likely from a read error; the protein shown is the DNA's translation. This chain uses TRDV1 with TRDJ3; maybe TRDD3 (5 bases). Germline CDR1 reads TSWWSYY; CDR2 reads QGS. This CDR3 has 19 residues. In DNA form, the CDR3 reads TGTGCTCTTGGGGAACTGGGGGTCATAAATCCCTGGGACGCCCGACAGATGTTTTTC. Protein: CALGELGVINPWDARQMFF.

This clone was observed a few times. TCRdb's entry gives the protein of a much larger clone, which mismatches this DNA's translation at residue 4, likely from a read error; the protein reported here is translated from the DNA. The V gene is TRDV3, the J gene TRDJ1; 10 positions agree with TRDD3. Germline V gene sequence: CDR1 TVYSNPD, CDR2 GDNSRS (reference sequence). J lost 0 bases, V lost 4 bases, and 23 bases had no gene match. There are 20 residues in the CDR3. CDR3 DNA sequence: TGTGCCTACGGCTTCCCCAAATATACTGGGGGATTGATGTACACCGATAAACTCATCTTT. Its protein is CAYGFPKYTGGLMYTDKLIF.

Of note for this clone: The protein in TCRdb stems from a much larger clone and differs at residue 3 from this DNA's translation, likely a read error; here the protein is translated from the DNA. The chain uses TRDV2 and TRDJ1; 8 bases align to TRDD3. CDR1 is GEAIGNYY and CDR2 is EKD in the germline V gene. The CDR3 spans 16 residues. The CDR3 bases are TGTGCCTGGGACACCTTGGGGGATCGGTGGGCCGATAAACTCATCTTT. Its protein is CAWDTLGDRWADKLIF.

This clone was picked up a small number of times. TCRdb's protein, taken from a much larger clone, differs from this DNA's translation at residue 6, likely owing to a read error; the protein displayed comes from the DNA. At the DNA level, this CDR3 is encoded by other sequences in the same sample as well. The chain has TRDV1 and TRDJ1; 7 bases are a match to TRDD2. The CDR3 runs 17 residues. Germline assignment: CDR1 TSWWSYY and CDR2 QGS. CDR3 region: CALGGAFLRWGADKLIF. CDR3 in DNA: TGTGCTCTTGGGGGAGCCTTCCTCCGTTGGGGCGCCGATAAACTCATCTTC.

By frequency in the sample, this clone is medium-sized. No V gene call is available, although the J gene is TRDJ1; the table gives TRDD3 as D, unverified against the DNA. The CDR3 has 19 amino acids. CDR3 sequence reads: CASLREYWGFLPYTDKLIF. The CDR3 DNA reads as TGTGCCTCCCTACGTGAGTACTGGGGGTTCCTACCCTACACCGATAAACTCATCTTT.

This clone has a count of ten or more. A far larger clone is a single base away, which makes a read error likely. This sample also contains other DNA sequences that code for the same CDR3. The chain joins TRDV1 to TRDJ1; either TRDD2 or TRDD3 may fit D (7 bases each). The CDR3 contains 17 residues. Germline lookup yields CDR1 TSWWSYY and CDR2 QGS. This chain's CDR3 is CALGGTFLRWGADKLIF. The CDR3 bases are TGTGCCCTTGGGGGAACCTTCCTCCGTTGGGGCGCCGATAAACTCATCTTT.

There are many counts of this clone. This is likely an artifact of a read error, given a far larger clone one base away. Other nucleotide sequences from this sample produce the same CDR3. J is TRDJ1 and V is TRDV2, with 8 bases that match TRDD3. CDR3 size: 16 residues. CDR1 and CDR2 from the germline V gene are GEAIGNYY and EKD. CDR3 DNA: TGTGCCTGTGACACCTTGGGGGATCGGTGGGCCGATAAACTCATTTTT. Translating gives CACDTLGDRWADKLIF.

There are a few counts of this clone. This DNA's translation and the protein TCRdb lists, from a much larger clone, do not match at residue 22, likely due to a read error; the protein shown is translated from the DNA. The chain couples TRDV1 to TRDJ1; 12 bases match TRDD3. The J call is doubtful: the DNA matches TRDJ2 better. CDR1 and CDR2 from the germline V gene are TSWWSYY and QGS. The CDR3 is made up of 23 amino acids. The CDR3 reads CALGVQSSSTRVWGIRGLNKLFF. The DNA for the CDR3 is TGTGCTCTTGGGGTCCAATCTTCCTCTACGCGGGTCTGGGGGATACGAGGGCTAAATAAACTCTTCTTT.

This clone appeared a few times. The protein in TCRdb stems from a much larger clone and differs at residue 4 from this DNA's translation, likely a read error; here the protein is translated from the DNA. The V call is TRDV1, the J call TRDJ3, with 8 bases lining up with TRDD3. Germline V gene data show CDR1 as TSWWSYY and CDR2 as QGS. This CDR3 spans 19 amino acids. CDR3 sequence: CALEELGVINPWDTRQMFF. DNA for the CDR3: TGTGCTCTTGAGGAACTGGGGGTCATAAATCCCTGGGACACCCGACAGATGTTTTTC.

This clone was seen many times. The mismatch at residue 7 between this DNA's translation and the TCRdb protein of a much larger clone likely reflects a read error; the protein shown is translated from the DNA. The chain employs TRDV2 and TRDJ1; possible D gene TRDD3, 5 bases. The CDR3 sequence is 16 residues long. Deletions cut 0 bases from V and 3 bases from J, with 16 bases between. The V gene's germline CDR1 is GEAIGNYY and CDR2 EKD. Here the CDR3 reads CACDTLRDRWADKLIF. CDR3 sequence (DNA): TGTGCCTGTGACACCTTGAGGGATCGGTGGGCCGATAAACTCATCTTT.

This clone was seen a handful of times. The TCRdb protein, from a much larger clone, departs from this DNA's translation at residue 11, likely by read error; the protein shown derives from the DNA. The same CDR3 is also encoded by other DNA sequences in this sample. The chain is built from TRDV2 and TRDJ1; TRDD3 agrees at 7 bases. Germline trimming cut 5 bases from V and 1 base from J; bases unmatched to any gene: 24. CDR1 and CDR2 (germline): GEAIGNYY, EKD. This CDR3 region has 20 residues. CDR3 residues: CACVPLPPLGGQVTTDKLIF. In DNA form, the CDR3 reads TGTGCCTGTGTACCGCTCCCCCCTCTGGGGGGCCAAGTCACCACCGATAAACTCATCTTT.

Turning to this clone: This likely reflects a read error, since a far larger clone is one base away. This sample also contains other DNA sequences that code for the same CDR3. The gene calls are TRDV1 and TRDJ1; TRDD3 matches at 12 bases. V lost 3 bases and J lost 4; bases outside the gene matches: 21. Germline V gene lookup returns CDR1 TSWWSYY and CDR2 QGS. This CDR3 is 21 amino acids long. CDR3 region: CALGDNFLPSYWGILVDKLIF. As DNA, the CDR3 is TGTGCTCTTGGGGACAACTTCCTACCCTCCTACTGGGGGATACTTGTCGATAAACTCATCTTT.

Regarding this clone: TCRdb's protein, taken from a much larger clone, differs from this DNA's translation at residue 7, likely owing to a read error; the protein displayed comes from the DNA. This chain uses TRDV1 with TRDJ1; 12 bases fit TRDD3. J gave up 6 bases and V 4 bases, and 30 bases lay outside the gene matches. The CDR3 has 23 amino acids. CDR1 and CDR2 (germline): TSWWSYY, QGS. The CDR3 reads CALGVQPSSTRVWGIRGLNKLIF. The CDR3 DNA follows: TGTGCTCTTGGGGTCCAACCTTCCTCTACGCGGGTCTGGGGGATACGAGGGCTAAATAAACTCATCTTT.